This T cell receptor (beta chain) is drawn from a study of siplizumab effects on memory and regulatory T cells. Germline V gene sequence: CDR1 SGHTS, CDR2 YDEGEE. The V segment lost 4 bases and the J segment 1 base; nucleotides outside the gene matches: 8. This CDR3 spans 17 amino acids. Only one count was recorded for this clone. This table comes from immunoSEQ multiplex PCR, and its TCRdb copy is limited to in-frame clones, with some not included. This table has some 96,000 clones, 85% to 95% appearing once. The specimen was non-Treg CD4+ T cells sorted from blood. The V and J genes are TRBV5-8 and TRBJ2-3; 11 bases agree with TRBD2. The sequence came from a human donor in good health. This CDR3 reads CASSETLLAGGTDTQYF. DNA for the CDR3: TGTGCCAGCAGCGAAACATTACTAGCGGGGGGCACAGATACGCAGTATTTT.